This T cell receptor beta chain was sequenced in a study of spatial heterogeneity in lung cancer. Study summary: Alpha-chain sequences were detected in numbers that were consistently lower than beta-chain sequences. As counted in raw reads, each unique TCR and UMI combination appeared more than ten times on average.

A unique molecular identifier was attached to every TCR cDNA molecule. In TCRdb, the 5' RACE reads were re-called with MiXCR into one record per CDR3 protein. The sample lists 12,000 or so distinct CDR3 sequences, 6.2% occurring once. V shed 7 bases and J 3 bases; nucleotides not matched to a gene: 1. Germline V gene lookup returns CDR1 SGHTA and CDR2 FQGNSA. The CDR3 has 14 residues. This clonotype was observed many times. Time point: sample taken at primary tumor resection. Researchers sequenced whole RNA taken from tumor, nontumor lung or frozen PBMC without sorting. Donors were 72 untreated early-stage non-small cell lung cancer patients.

The J gene is TRBJ2-3, the V gene TRBV7-2; 13 nucleotides align to TRBD2. The specimen comprised normal lung tissue next to the tumor, sampled at surgery. This TCR was sampled from a male donor with early-stage non-small cell lung cancer. The CDR3 nucleotides read TGTGCCAGCAAGGGACTAGCGGGAACAGATACGCAGTATTTT. Protein sequence: CASKGLAGTDTQYF.